One sample yielded the 10 T cell receptor beta chains listed below, sequenced in a study of a mutant IDH1 vaccine in newly diagnosed glioma. These receptors have no known antigen. Assay: immunoSEQ multiplex PCR; the TCRdb copy retains only in-frame clones and omits some. The sample lists more than 10,000 clones; around 78% were seen once. As to time point: week 47, end of study. Every vaccination contained 300 ug of the mutant IDH1 20-mer peptide and was paired with topical imiquimod. Here the sequenced sample was PBMCs, taken from a glioma patient whose treatment included an IDH1 peptide vaccine. The receptor set was obtained from a woman in her thirties or forties with glioma.

This chain joins TRBV5-8 and TRBJ2-1; 8 nucleotides line up with TRBD2. The germline V gene has CDR1 SGHTS and CDR2 YDEGEE. J gave up 5 bases and V 6 bases, and 7 bases lay outside the gene matches. This CDR3 has 14 amino acids. The CDR3 protein is CASTGLASNNEQFF. The CDR3 nucleotides read TGTGCCAGCACCGGACTAGCCTCTAACAATGAGCAGTTCTTC.

The V gene is TRBV6-5, the J gene TRBJ2-7; possibly TRBD1 for D (6 bases). Germline CDR1 reads MNHEY; CDR2 reads SVGAGI. This CDR3 region has 12 residues. Deletions cut 10 bases from V and 3 bases from J, with 13 bases between. CDR3 region: CATRTVGYEQYF. The CDR3 region has the DNA TGTGCCACTAGGACAGTAGGCTACGAGCAGTACTTC.

V is TRBV6-6 and J is TRBJ2-2; TRBD1 matches at 11 bases. V shed 6 bases and J 3 bases; nucleotides not matched to a gene: 6. The CDR3 sequence is 16 residues long. Germline V gene data show CDR1 as MNHNY and CDR2 as SVGAGI (reference sequence). CDR3 residues: CASSPRDRGYTGELFF. CDR3 bases: TGTGCCAGCAGCCCCCGGGACAGGGGGTACACCGGGGAGCTGTTTTTT.

This clone was seen a few times. The chain has TRBV27 and TRBJ2-2; no reliable D call. CDR1 is MNHEY and CDR2 is SMNVEV in the germline V gene (reference sequence). The CDR3 has 11 residues. Trimming took off 6 bases at V and 4 bases at J, with 3 bases between the two ends. The CDR3 nucleotides read TGTGCCAGCAGCCGCACCGGGGAGCTGTTTTTT. Protein sequence: CASSRTGELFF.

The gene calls are TRBV28 and TRBJ1-4, with D unresolved. CDR3 length equals 11 residues. Germline loops: CDR1 MDHEN, CDR2 SYDVKM. V was trimmed by 5 bases and J by 7 bases, leaving 5 bases between them. For the CDR3, the DNA is TGTGCCAGCAGTATAGTTGAAAAACTGTTTTTT. Translating it yields CASSIVEKLFF.

The chain combines TRBV2 with TRBJ1-2; D may be TRBD1 (5 bases). Germline loops: CDR1 SNHLY, CDR2 FYNNEI. Trimming left V 6 bases short and J 8 bases short, with 22 bases between. This CDR3 has 15 amino acids. The DNA of the CDR3 is TGTGCCAGCAGAGCCATCCGGGACCCAAGGAAGGGCTACACCTTC. Residues: CASRAIRDPRKGYTF.

The rearrangement joins TRBV15 to TRBJ2-2; D gene uncertain. CDR1 LNHNV and CDR2 YYDKDF come from the germline V gene (reference sequence). This CDR3 contains 16 residues. V dropped 0 bases and J dropped 4 bases, with 12 bases sitting between them. DNA of the CDR3: TGTGCCACCAGCAGAGATTTGTGGGTTAGCACCGGGGAGCTGTTTTTT. Protein product: CATSRDLWVSTGELFF.

J is TRBJ1-2 and V is TRBV6-4; no definite D call. From germline, CDR1 is MRHNA and CDR2 SNTAGT. Trimming removed 7 bases at V and 4 bases at J, with 10 bases between. The length of the CDR3 is 12 residues. CDR3 in DNA: TGTGCCAGCAAAGGGCCGGGCTATGGCTACACCTTC. It codes for CASKGPGYGYTF.

The rearrangement uses TRBV29-1 and TRBJ2-3; 9 nucleotides line up with TRBD2. The V segment lost 7 bases and the J segment 2 bases; nucleotides outside the gene matches: 4. CDR3 length: 13 amino acids. Germline V lookup: CDR1 SQVTM, CDR2 ANQGSEA. CDR3 region: CSATSGFTDTQYF. The CDR3 nucleotides are TGCAGCGCCACTAGCGGGTTCACAGATACGCAGTATTTT.

The rearrangement uses TRBV5-6 and TRBJ2-3; D may be TRBD2 (5 bases). The CDR3 length is 14 residues. Per the germline V gene, CDR1 is SGHDT and CDR2 is YYEEEE. Deletions cut 3 bases from V and 4 bases from J, with 12 bases between. In nucleotides, the CDR3 is TGTGCCAGCAGCTCCGGACTCCCTCCAGATACGCAGTATTTT. Protein product: CASSSGLPPDTQYF.